This TCR beta chain was sequenced in a study of T cell clonotyping in hematopoietic cell transplantation. Whole-study context: Recipient samples before transplant were obtained post-cytoreduction. Points from the study as a whole: After transplant, recipient diversity fell while pathologically expanded clonotypes grew through day 180.

CDR3 length: 17 amino acids. Trimming at V came to 3 bases and at J to 2 bases, leaving 7 bases not matched to a gene. Time point: recipient sample about 28 days before transplant, after cytoreduction. Using immunoSEQ multiplex PCR, the repertoire was profiled, and TCRdb retains in-frame clones only, with some absent. Of about 49,000 clones listed, about nine tenths are singletons. This clone has just one count. Its specificity is not known. This receptor was identified in a man in his sixties with biphenotypic leukemia. Some clones in this sample may be carry-over from other donors' samples. The sample in question was peripheral blood mononuclear cells, obtained before stem cell transplant. This chain links TRBV23-1 with TRBJ2-7, with TRBD2 matching 13 bases. TRBV23-1 is assigned to the ORF class and has an uncertain function. This CDR3 is CASSQLGTSGNPYEQYF. The CDR3 bases are TGCGCCAGCAGTCAGCTCGGGACTAGCGGGAACCCCTACGAGCAGTACTTC.